These 30 T cell receptor beta chains came from one sample sequenced in a study of regulatory T cells in long-lasting Graves disease. Building the TCR beta libraries relied on iRepertoire HTBI primers, and CDR3 regions underwent Arm-PCR. From the multiplex PCR reads, TCRdb called clonotypes with MiXCR, one entry per CDR3 protein. The table shows hundreds of thousands of distinct CDR3 sequences, with under 25% occurring only once. Indicated time point: persistent/refractory GD, antithyroid drugs over 5 years with positive TRAb. Extracted PBMC RNA gave rise to the TCR library. This specimen was peripheral blood mononuclear cells (PBMCs), taken when the disease was refractory, from a patient treated with antithyroid drugs. The receptors originated from a female donor with Graves disease.

The chain links TRBV10-3 to TRBJ2-5; a weak D match, TRBD2 (5 bases). Germline loops: CDR1 ENHRY, CDR2 SYGVKD. The V gene lost 3 bases and the J gene lost 5 bases, with 7 bases spanning the gap. The CDR3 is 12 residues long. The CDR3 nucleotides are TGTGCCATCAGTGACGGGGAGGAGACCCAGTACTTC. This encodes CAISDGEETQYF.

This clonotype has ten or more counts. J is TRBJ1-1 and V is TRBV6-1; the D gene is possibly TRBD1 (5 bases). Germline CDR1 MNHNS, CDR2 SASEGT. There are 12 residues in the CDR3. The V end lost 6 bases, the J end lost 2 bases, and 7 bases lay between the germline ends. The CDR3 sequence: CASRDTNTEAFF. The CDR3 DNA reads TGTGCCAGCAGGGACACCAACACTGAAGCTTTCTTT.

The gene calls are TRBV20-1 and TRBJ2-2, with D perhaps matching TRBD1 or TRBD2 (5 bases each). Looked up from germline, CDR1 is DFQATT and CDR2 is SNEGSKA (reference sequence). This CDR3 has 13 amino acids. Deletions cut 5 bases from V and 3 bases from J, with 10 bases between. CDR3 in amino acids: CSARLGHTGELFF. DNA for the CDR3: TGCAGTGCTCGACTGGGACACACCGGGGAGCTGTTTTTT.

At least ten counts were recorded for this clonotype. The V gene is TRBV12-3 or TRBV12-4, the J gene TRBJ1-1; D unresolved. The CDR3 is 10 residues long. V gave up 10 bases and J gave up 5 bases, with 8 bases separating them. DNA of the CDR3: TGTGCCACCACGGGAACTGAAGCTTTCTTT. It is translated as CATTGTEAFF.

This clonotype was picked up a small number of times. This rearrangement joins TRBV25-1 to TRBJ2-7; D remains ambiguous. The germline gives CDR1 MGHDK, CDR2 SYGVNS. The length of the CDR3 is 11 residues. V lost 4 bases and J 9 bases, leaving 10 bases between the germline ends. CDR3 nucleotide sequence: TGTGCCAGCAGTGGGAGACTGGCGCAGTACTTC. Protein sequence: CASSGRLAQYF.

This clonotype came up a few times. The chain couples TRBV20-1 to TRBJ2-1; no firm D call. Germline CDR1 DFQATT, CDR2 SNEGSKA (reference sequence). CDR3 length equals 15 residues. V lost 6 bases, J lost 0 bases, and 15 bases lay in between. The CDR3 loop is CSAPLDLSSYNEQFF. The DNA for the CDR3 is TGCAGTGCCCCCCTGGACCTCAGCTCCTACAATGAGCAGTTCTTC.

The CDR3 DNA sequence: TGTGCCAGCAGTTCAGGGATGGCGGGAGGGCCGAGAATCGAGCAGTATTTT. Protein: CASSSGMAGGPRIEQYF. This chain uses TRBV6-5 with TRBJ2-3; 9 positions match TRBD2. CDR3 length: 17 amino acids. The J segment lost 11 bases and the V segment lost 4 bases, leaving 19 bases of the junction unmatched. Germline CDR1 is MNHEY and CDR2 is SVGAGI.

This clonotype appeared many times. The CDR3 DNA reads TGTGCCAGCAGGGCTTCCGGGGGGCACTACTACGAGCAGTACTTC. Translating gives CASRASGGHYYEQYF. The gene calls are TRBV2 and TRBJ2-7, with D tentatively TRBD2 (7 bases). Trimming took off 6 bases at V and 3 bases at J, with 18 bases between the two ends. Germline V CDR1 and CDR2: SNHLY, FYNNEI. CDR3 length: 15 amino acids.

This clonotype has ten or more counts. The chain combines TRBV25-1 with TRBJ1-2; D unresolved. CDR1 is MGHDK, CDR2 SYGVNS, per germline. The V and J ends lost 3 bases and 7 bases respectively, with 9 bases between them. The CDR3 sequence is 12 residues long. DNA of the CDR3: TGTGCCAGCAGTGATCTGGGAGGTGGCTACACCTTC. This encodes CASSDLGGGYTF.

Many counts were recorded for this clonotype. The gene calls are TRBV15 and TRBJ2-5, with a possible D match to TRBD1 (7 bases). Trimming removed 0 bases at V and 5 bases at J, with 19 bases between. Germline CDR1 and CDR2: LNHNV and YYDKDF (reference sequence). The CDR3 sequence is 17 residues long. The CDR3, as DNA: TGTGCCACCAGCAGAGATACCGGGGGACAGCCTGGGGAGACCCAGTACTTC. Amino acid sequence: CATSRDTGGQPGETQYF.

There are many counts of this clonotype. The rearrangement uses TRBV28 and TRBJ2-1; D remains ambiguous. Germline V gene sequence: CDR1 MDHEN, CDR2 SYDVKM. V lost 8 bases, J lost 6 bases, and 17 bases lay in between. The CDR3 has 14 amino acids. Written as DNA, the CDR3 is TGTGCCAGCTCTCTCGTTAGGTTCGGCAATGAGCAGTTCTTC. Amino acid sequence: CASSLVRFGNEQFF.

This chain uses TRBV20-1 with TRBJ1-5, with D possibly being TRBD1 (6 bases). CDR3 size: 16 residues. Germline V lookup: CDR1 DFQATT, CDR2 SNEGSKA (reference sequence). V lost 5 bases, J lost 3 bases, and 20 bases lay in between. The CDR3 nucleotides read TGCAGTGCTTCCACCTTACAGGGTGGGAACAATCAGCCCCAGCATTTT. It is translated as CSASTLQGGNNQPQHF.

At least ten counts were recorded for this clonotype. The chain has TRBV28 and TRBJ2-7; 9 nucleotides line up with TRBD1. V dropped 6 bases and J dropped 2; count of bases not matched to a gene: 8. CDR3 size: 15 residues. CDR1 and CDR2 (germline): MDHEN, SYDVKM. CDR3 in DNA: TGTGCCAGCAGCCCCAGGACAGGGGCTCCCTACGAGCAGTACTTC. Amino acid sequence: CASSPRTGAPYEQYF.

This clonotype showed up many times. This chain joins TRBV20-1 and TRBJ2-7, with 9 bases identical to TRBD1. Losses at the gene ends were 5 bases for V and 7 bases for J; bases not matched to a gene: 9. Germline V gene sequence: CDR1 DFQATT, CDR2 SNEGSKA (reference sequence). The CDR3 consists of 13 residues. The CDR3 DNA sequence: TGCAGTGCTCTCTCGGGACAGGGATGGGAGCAGTACTTC. Its protein product is CSALSGQGWEQYF.

This clonotype was observed a handful of times. V is TRBV5-1 and J is TRBJ2-7; 8 bases agree with TRBD1. The CDR3 has 14 residues. Trimming removed 2 bases from V and 5 bases from J; junction bases left unmatched: 6. Per germline, CDR1 SGHRS and CDR2 YFSETQ. The CDR3 spells CASSFGQGGDEQYF. The CDR3 bases are TGCGCCAGCAGCTTCGGACAGGGTGGCGACGAGCAGTACTTC.

The chain links TRBV7-2 to TRBJ2-3; D unclear. V lost 5 bases to trimming and J lost 6 bases, with 9 bases between them. CDR1 is SGHTA and CDR2 is FQGNSA in the germline V gene. The CDR3 sequence is 12 residues long. As DNA, the CDR3 is TGTGCCAGCAGCGAATCCGGGGATACGCAGTATTTT. Encoded protein: CASSESGDTQYF.

This clonotype was counted between two and nine times. This sequence joins TRBV20-1 and TRBJ2-5; D is ambiguous. Trimming shortened V by 7 bases and J by 0 bases, and 9 bases separated the two germline ends. The germline gives CDR1 DFQATT, CDR2 SNEGSKA (reference sequence). The CDR3 totals 12 residues. CDR3 sequence: CSVLTDQETQYF. Written as DNA, the CDR3 is TGCAGTGTCCTGACGGACCAAGAGACCCAGTACTTC.

This clonotype was counted ten times or more. The chain joins TRBV28 to TRBJ2-2; D unresolved. There are 16 residues in the CDR3. V gave up 5 bases and J gave up 4 bases, with 17 bases separating them. Germline V gives CDR1 MDHEN, CDR2 SYDVKM. The CDR3 loop reads CASSVRAALGTGELFF. CDR3 DNA: TGTGCCAGCAGTGTCCGTGCGGCCCTTGGCACCGGGGAGCTGTTTTTT.

The chain couples TRBV7-2 to TRBJ1-3; no clear D gene. The CDR3 runs to 13 residues. Germline V gene sequence: CDR1 SGHTA, CDR2 FQGNSA. Trimming cost V 5 bases and J 3 bases, with 8 bases left between them. The CDR3 reads CASSPTIGNTIYF. The DNA of the CDR3 is TGTGCCAGCAGCCCAACCATTGGAAACACCATATATTTT.

This clonotype was seen ten or more times. The chain employs TRBV7-6 and TRBJ1-1; the D is unclear. The V end lost 1 base, the J end lost 0 bases, and 9 bases lay between the germline ends. Looked up from germline, CDR1 is SGHVS and CDR2 is FNYEAQ. This CDR3 region has 15 residues. The CDR3 sequence is CASSLEGEMNTEAFF. The CDR3 DNA reads TGTGCCAGCAGCTTAGAGGGTGAGATGAACACTGAAGCTTTCTTT.

This clonotype has at least ten counts. This chain uses TRBV7-9 with TRBJ2-7; possible D gene TRBD1, 6 bases. There are 13 residues in the CDR3. Deletions cut 4 bases from V and 2 bases from J, with 9 bases between. Per germline, CDR1 SEHNR and CDR2 FQNEAQ (reference sequence). The CDR3 DNA is TGTGCCAGCAGCTCTCACAGGGCCTACGAGCAGTACTTC. Its translation: CASSSHRAYEQYF. Filled out from reference TRBV7-9 and TRBJ2-7, the complete variable domain reads DTGVSQNPRHKITKRGQNVTFRCDPISEHNRLYWYRQTLGQGPEFLTYFQNEAQLEKSRLLSDRFSAERPKGSFSTLEIQRTEQGDSAMYLCASSSHRAYEQYFGPGTRLTVT.

The chain joins TRBV12-5 to TRBJ2-2; 11 bases agree with TRBD2. CDR3 length equals 18 residues. Trimming removed 0 bases from V and 2 bases from J; junction bases left unmatched: 5. Germline values: CDR1 LGHNT, CDR2 FRNRAP. The CDR3 region is CASGLVGLAGGNTGELFF. CDR3 DNA sequence: TGTGCTAGTGGTTTGGTAGGGCTAGCGGGAGGCAACACCGGGGAGCTGTTTTTT.

The chain has TRBV20-1 and TRBJ1-1; D is perhaps TRBD1 (5 bases). Trimming removed 5 bases from V and 7 bases from J, with 14 bases in between. Germline values: CDR1 DFQATT, CDR2 SNEGSKA (reference sequence). The CDR3 has 12 residues. CDR3 residues: CSAGGDTLEAFF. The CDR3 DNA is TGCAGTGCTGGGGGGGATACTCTTGAAGCTTTCTTT.

The V and J genes are TRBV20-1 and TRBJ2-7; 8 bases agree with TRBD2. In germline, CDR1 is DFQATT, CDR2 SNEGSKA (reference sequence). V lost 1 base to trimming and J lost 3 bases; unmatched junction nucleotides: 11. The CDR3 consists of 16 residues. The CDR3 DNA is TGCAGTGCTAGAGGAGGTACGGGACTAGTTTTCTACGAGCAGTACTTC. Its translation: CSARGGTGLVFYEQYF.

The chain combines TRBV14 with TRBJ1-2; TRBD1 is a possible D gene (5 bases). With 9 bases removed from V and 8 bases from J, the gap between germline ends came to 7 bases. Germline V gene lookup returns CDR1 SGHDN and CDR2 FVKESK. This CDR3 spans 9 amino acids. Written as DNA, the CDR3 is TGTGCCAGTCCAGGGGGCTACACCTTC. This sequence encodes CASPGGYTF.

The chain couples TRBV10-3 to TRBJ1-1; a weak D match, TRBD1 (5 bases). The CDR3 is made up of 13 amino acids. Trimming removed 3 bases from V and 4 bases from J, with 9 bases in between. The germline V gene encodes CDR1 ENHRY and CDR2 SYGVKD. CDR3 sequence: CAISDRDTTEAFF. In DNA, the CDR3 is TGTGCCATCAGTGACAGGGATACCACTGAAGCTTTCTTT.

The rearrangement joins TRBV4-1 to TRBJ1-4; perhaps TRBD1 as D (6 bases). Per germline, CDR1 MGHRA and CDR2 YSYEKL. Trimming left V 7 bases short and J 8 bases short, with 11 bases between. There are 12 residues in the CDR3. DNA of the CDR3: TGCGCCAGCACTGGGGGGGGCGAAAAACTGTTTTTT. This sequence encodes CASTGGGEKLFF.

This clonotype was detected a few times. The V gene is TRBV5-6, the J gene TRBJ1-5; D might be TRBD1 (6 bases). V was shortened by 0 bases and J by 6 bases, with 7 bases between the two germline ends. CDR1 SGHDT and CDR2 YYEEEE come from the germline V gene. The CDR3 has 13 residues. The CDR3 sequence is CASSLGQVQPQHF. The CDR3 bases are TGTGCCAGCAGCTTGGGACAGGTTCAGCCCCAGCATTTT.

This clonotype appeared many times. The chain has TRBV12-3 or TRBV12-4 and TRBJ2-7, with 12 bases identical to TRBD2. The CDR3 has 14 residues. V trimming: 6 bases; J trimming: 7 bases; junction bases outside the gene matches: 7. CDR3 nucleotides: TGTGCCAGCAGCCTGACTAGCGGGAGTGGTGAGCAGTACTTC. This translates into CASSLTSGSGEQYF.

This sequence joins TRBV11-3 and TRBJ1-1, with 8 bases aligning to TRBD1. Germline V gene lookup returns CDR1 SGHNT and CDR2 YENEEA. V shed 2 bases, J shed 6 bases, and the junction held 26 bases outside the gene matches. The CDR3 is 21 residues long. The CDR3 DNA is TGTGCCAGCAGCTTACTTCCCGGACAGGGTTGGGCCTCGGGCTGGGCCCCTGAAGCTTTCTTT. Amino acids: CASSLLPGQGWASGWAPEAFF.